These 24 T cell receptor beta chains came from one sample sequenced in a study of regulatory T cells in long-lasting Graves disease. CDR3-region Arm-PCR and iRepertoire HTBI primers produced the TCR beta libraries. TCRdb fed the multiplex PCR reads into MiXCR, producing one record per CDR3 protein. The table has some 320,000 distinct CDR3 sequences, 15% to 20% seen once. The time point is: newly diagnosed GD, antithyroid drugs for less than 3 months. PBMCs provided the RNA from which the TCR library was made. This specimen consisted of peripheral blood mononuclear cells (PBMCs), obtained at new diagnosis, from a patient treated with antithyroid drugs. Source of these receptors: a female donor with Graves disease.

This clonotype was seen once. CDR3 DNA: TGTGCCAGCAGCCGGAATCAAGATGGGGGACTGACGTCCTACGAGCAGTACTTC. Its translation is CASSRNQDGGLTSYEQYF. The chain links TRBV4-2 to TRBJ2-7; weak D call: TRBD2 (6 bases). There are 18 residues in the CDR3. Germline CDR1 LGHNA, CDR2 YNFKEQ. V lost 4 bases to trimming and J lost 1 base, with 23 bases between them.

With regard to this clonotype: A much larger clone differs from this one at a single base, so this may be a read error. This rearrangement joins TRBV11-1 to TRBJ2-5, with D perhaps matching TRBD2 (6 bases). Germline-derived CDR1 and CDR2 are SGHAT and FQDESV (reference sequence). The length of the CDR3 is 13 residues. For the CDR3, the DNA is TGTGCCAGCAGGGGAGGCATTTCCCATGAGCACTTCTTC. It codes for CASRGGISHEHFF.

In its sample, this clonotype was seen many times. This sequence joins TRBV12-3 or TRBV12-4 and TRBJ2-3; D tentatively fits TRBD1 or TRBD2 (5 bases each). Trimming took 6 bases from V and 2 from J, leaving 18 bases between them. This CDR3 contains 16 residues. The DNA of the CDR3 is TGTGCCAGCAGATCCCTCCGGGACGGACTCACAGATACGCAGTATTTT. Residues: CASRSLRDGLTDTQYF.

This chain joins TRBV12-3 or TRBV12-4 and TRBJ2-7; 12 bases fit TRBD2. The V gene end was trimmed by 5 bases and the J gene end by 3 bases; junction bases not matched to a gene: 8. The CDR3 has 16 amino acids. CDR3 nucleotide sequence: TGTGCCAGCAGTCCCGGGACTAGCGGGCTCAACTACGAGCAGTACTTC. Translation gives CASSPGTSGLNYEQYF.

In this sample, this clonotype turned up many times. CDR3 protein: CASSPTGAGGHQETQYF. DNA for the CDR3: TGTGCCAGCAGCCCTACAGGGGCCGGGGGGCACCAAGAGACCCAGTACTTC. The V call is TRBV12-3 or TRBV12-4, the J call TRBJ2-5, with D tentatively TRBD1 or TRBD2 (7 bases each). Trimming left V 6 bases short and J 0 bases short, with 20 bases between. The CDR3 covers 17 residues.

This clonotype was recorded at least ten times. The rearrangement links TRBV13 to TRBJ1-1, with a tentative D call TRBD1 (6 bases). This CDR3 is built from 15 residues. CDR1 PRHDT and CDR2 FYEKMQ come from the germline V gene (reference sequence). V lost 2 bases, J lost 7 bases, and 17 bases lay in between. CDR3 sequence (DNA): TGTGCCAGCAGCTTATCCGCGGCAGGGGTTAGTGAAGCTTTCTTT. It is translated as CASSLSAAGVSEAFF.

This clonotype was seen at least ten times. J is TRBJ2-7 and V is TRBV6-2 or TRBV6-3; perhaps TRBD1 as D (6 bases). The V end lost 2 bases, the J end lost 6 bases, and 14 bases lay between the germline ends. Germline CDR1 MNHEY, CDR2 SVGEGT. CDR3 length: 14 amino acids. CDR3 in amino acids: CASSYVQGTGEQYF. The CDR3 nucleotides read TGTGCCAGCAGTTACGTACAGGGAACGGGCGAGCAGTACTTC.

This clonotype was seen repeatedly, ten times or more. The chain couples TRBV6-5 to TRBJ1-1, with TRBD1 identical over 7 bases. The CDR3 sequence is 11 residues long. The germline gives CDR1 MNHEY, CDR2 SVGAGI. V was clipped by 2 bases and J by 11 bases; unmatched bases: 2. The CDR3 coding sequence is TGTGCCAGCAGTTACGGGACAGTGGCTTTCTTT. Its protein product is CASSYGTVAFF.

There are many counts of this clonotype. The chain links TRBV24-1 to TRBJ2-2; 8 bases line up with TRBD1. Germline lookup yields CDR1 KGHDR and CDR2 SFDVKD. V lost 3 bases and J lost 4; bases outside the gene matches: 6. The CDR3 totals 16 residues. CDR3 coding DNA: TGTGCCACCAGTGATCTCAGGGGGCAGGGCACCGGGGAGCTGTTTTTT. Residues: CATSDLRGQGTGELFF.

In the case of this clonotype: This is likely an artifact of a read error, given a far larger clone one base away. The J gene is TRBJ2-3, the V gene TRBV7-2, with TRBD2 matching over 9 bases. The better agreement between TRBJ2-7 and the DNA end casts doubt on the J call. The CDR3 has 17 residues. Germline CDR1 reads SGHTA; CDR2 reads FQGNSA. This CDR3 reads CTSSEVSTSGLNYEQYF. CDR3 nucleotide sequence: TGTACCAGCAGTGAAGTCTCTACTAGCGGGCTCAACTACGAGCAGTACTTC.

This clonotype was recorded at least ten times. This chain connects TRBV6-1 to TRBJ2-2; D is unresolved. Germline V CDR1 and CDR2: MNHNS, SASEGT. The V end was cut by 7 bases, the J end by 6 bases, with 15 bases between. The CDR3 totals 14 residues. The CDR3 sequence: CASTVPVQAGELFF. The CDR3 DNA reads as TGTGCCAGCACCGTGCCCGTCCAGGCCGGGGAGCTGTTTTTT.

This clonotype was detected ten times or more. The J gene is TRBJ2-7, the V gene TRBV12-5, with TRBD2 matching 10 bases. Germline CDR1 is LGHNT and CDR2 is FRNRAP. J was trimmed by 1 base and V by 6 bases; bases with no gene match: 6. This CDR3 is 15 amino acids long. DNA for the CDR3: TGTGCTAGTGGGGTGGAAGCGGGAGGGTCCTACGAGCAGTACTTC. Its translation is CASGVEAGGSYEQYF.

This clonotype was seen many times. This chain joins TRBV5-1 and TRBJ2-2, with a tentative D call TRBD1 (6 bases). Trimming removed 9 bases from V and 3 bases from J, with 9 bases in between. This CDR3 region has 12 residues. CDR1 and CDR2 from the germline V gene are SGHRS and YFSETQ. The CDR3 DNA is TGCGCCATCAGACAGGACACCGGGGAGCTGTTTTTT. Its protein product is CAIRQDTGELFF.

The J gene is TRBJ2-7, the V gene TRBV2; D may match TRBD1 or TRBD2 (5 bases each). Germline values: CDR1 SNHLY, CDR2 FYNNEI. The CDR3 loop spans 13 amino acids. The V end lost 6 bases, the J end lost 4 bases, and 13 bases lay between the germline ends. This CDR3 reads CASRDRGVYEQYF. CDR3 DNA sequence: TGTGCCAGCAGGGACCGAGGGGTTTACGAGCAGTACTTC.

This clonotype was seen at least ten times. The gene calls are TRBV2 and TRBJ1-5; D gene ambiguous. Germline CDR1 SNHLY, CDR2 FYNNEI. The CDR3 runs to 14 residues. V lost 7 bases and J lost 2, with 12 bases in between. CDR3 DNA sequence: TGTGCCAGCACCGGGCGTCCGGGCAATCAGCCCCAGCATTTT. Amino acid sequence: CASTGRPGNQPQHF.

In this sample, this clonotype turned up many times. The rearrangement joins TRBV14 to TRBJ1-1; the D is unclear. CDR3 length equals 15 residues. V was trimmed by 2 bases and J by 4 bases, leaving 14 bases between them. Germline values: CDR1 SGHDN, CDR2 FVKESK. CDR3 DNA sequence: TGTGCCAGCAGCCAAAGCCTGTCATACACCACTGAAGCTTTCTTT. It codes for CASSQSLSYTTEAFF.

This clonotype was recorded many times. The chain couples TRBV28 to TRBJ2-3; 8 nucleotides line up with TRBD1. The length of the CDR3 is 14 residues. The germline CDR1 and CDR2 sequences are MDHEN and SYDVKM. Losses at the gene ends were 6 bases for V and 5 bases for J; bases not matched to a gene: 7. In DNA form, the CDR3 reads TGTGCCAGCAGCCCCGGGACAGGTCGAGATACGCAGTATTTT. This translates into CASSPGTGRDTQYF.

This clonotype was seen ten or more times. The chain joins TRBV2 to TRBJ2-7, with 7 bases identical to TRBD1. The CDR3 is 14 amino acids. The ends lost 1 base at V and 6 bases at J; junction bases unmatched: 6. CDR1 is SNHLY and CDR2 is FYNNEI in the germline V gene. CDR3 amino acids: CASSEDRGRSEQYF. The CDR3 region has the DNA TGTGCCAGCAGTGAAGACAGGGGACGGAGCGAGCAGTACTTC.

The chain uses TRBV19 and TRBJ1-4, with TRBD1 matching over 8 bases. The CDR3 totals 14 residues. Per germline, CDR1 LNHDA and CDR2 SQIVND (reference sequence). V lost 4 bases, J lost 7 bases, and 5 bases stayed unmatched. The CDR3 protein is CASSTRTGLEKLFF. CDR3 nucleotide sequence: TGTGCCAGTAGTACAAGGACAGGGCTTGAAAAACTGTTTTTT.

The table lists this clonotype with many counts. The chain combines TRBV19 with TRBJ1-5; D uncertain. This CDR3 spans 15 amino acids. The V gene's germline CDR1 is LNHDA and CDR2 SQIVND (reference sequence). Trimming cost V 2 bases and J 4 bases, with 12 bases left between them. CDR3 amino acids: CASSIWRASNQPQHF. In DNA form, the CDR3 reads TGTGCCAGTAGTATATGGCGCGCATCTAATCAGCCCCAGCATTTT.

Ten or more counts support this clonotype. In DNA form, the CDR3 reads TGTGCCACCAGCAGCGGGGGAACAGGGAATGAAAAACTGTTTTTT. Protein: CATSSGGTGNEKLFF. V is TRBV15 and J is TRBJ1-4, with D perhaps TRBD1 (6 bases). This CDR3 has 15 residues. Trimming cost V 3 bases and J 5 bases, with 13 bases left between them. Germline CDR1 reads LNHNV; CDR2 reads YYDKDF (reference sequence).

This chain joins TRBV6-1 and TRBJ1-2; D gene ambiguous. This CDR3 spans 13 amino acids. Germline loops: CDR1 MNHNS, CDR2 SASEGT. The V and J ends lost 3 bases and 3 bases respectively, with 8 bases between them. CDR3 protein: CASSDAGYYGYTF. In DNA, the CDR3 is TGTGCCAGCAGTGATGCCGGGTACTATGGCTACACCTTC.

This clonotype was seen at least ten times. The chain uses TRBV6-1 and TRBJ1-2; the D gene is possibly TRBD1 (6 bases). Trimming removed 2 bases from V and 7 bases from J, with 11 bases in between. The CDR3 has 13 amino acids. Germline CDR1 is MNHNS and CDR2 is SASEGT. As DNA, the CDR3 is TGTGCCAGCAGTGAACTACAGGGCCCTGGCTACACCTTC. Translated: CASSELQGPGYTF.

As concerns this clonotype: Since the CDR3 does not end with the conserved phenylalanine or tryptophan, this likely comes from a read error. The V and J genes are TRBV11-2 and TRBJ2-7; 8 bases match TRBD2. Germline lookup yields CDR1 SGHAT and CDR2 FQNNGV. This CDR3 region has 14 residues. The V and J ends lost 1 base and 5 bases, in that order; junction bases with no gene match: 4. CDR3 in amino acids: CASSLAGGFHEQYL. The CDR3 DNA reads TGTGCCAGCAGCTTAGCGGGAGGGTTCCACGAGCAGTACTTG.